These 14 T cell receptor beta chains were all obtained from the same sample, sequenced in a study of CD8 T cells in ankylosing spondylitis (dated by TCRdb to the late 2010s). The library was prepared using 5' RACE. TCRdb lists the instrument as Illumina HiSeq 2500. Through fastp at Q25 and MiXCR, TCRdb rebuilt clones from the public reads, retaining in-frame beta chains. Each entry is one CDR3 protein sequence, shown with its most common DNA and genes. The sample includes under 150,000 distinct CDR3 sequences, with about 10% observed a single time. Jointly, the top ten make up over 4% of the sample. Sequenced input: blood, either unsorted or a sorted T cell fraction (not recorded which). All receptors derive from a female donor with ankylosing spondylitis or in good health (not recorded which).

Ten or more counts support this clonotype. The gene calls are TRBV6-2 or TRBV6-3 and TRBJ2-3, with D possibly matching TRBD1 (5 bases). Deletions cut 6 bases from V and 3 bases from J, with 19 bases between. The germline V gene encodes CDR1 MNHEY and CDR2 SVGEGT. The CDR3 is made up of 16 amino acids. This CDR3 reads CASRDASLGRTDTQYF. The CDR3 region has the DNA TGTGCCAGCAGAGACGCTTCCCTGGGGCGGACAGATACGCAGTATTTT.

This clonotype appeared once. A junction end diverges from the germline sequence, so it may reflect a read error. This rearrangement joins TRBV23-1 to TRBJ2-3; 14 bases align to TRBD2. TRBV23-1 is an open reading frame, and its role is uncertain. The CDR3 has 17 amino acids. CDR3 sequence (DNA): TGCGCCAGCAGTCAACCGGGACTAGCGGGGGCCACAGATACGCAGTCTTTT. Its protein is CASSQPGLAGATDTQSF.

This clonotype was detected ten times or more. The rearrangement uses TRBV7-7 and TRBJ2-1, with 8 bases matching TRBD2. CDR1 is SSHAT and CDR2 is FNYEAQ in the germline V gene (reference sequence). The CDR3 extends over 16 amino acids. The V and J ends lost 6 bases and 6 bases, in that order; junction bases with no gene match: 13. This CDR3 is CASSFGASGSPNEQFF. The CDR3 DNA follows: TGTGCCAGCAGTTTTGGGGCCAGCGGGAGTCCCAATGAGCAGTTCTTC.

The chain joins TRBV6-5 to TRBJ1-4; D ambiguous. V lost 0 bases to trimming and J lost 8 bases, with 10 bases between them. Germline V gene lookup returns CDR1 MNHEY and CDR2 SVGAGI. The CDR3 covers 14 residues. The chain's CDR3 is CASSYSWGGEKLFF. DNA for the CDR3: TGTGCCAGCAGTTACTCTTGGGGTGGCGAAAAACTGTTTTTT.

There are many counts of this clonotype. The rearrangement joins TRBV30 to TRBJ1-1, with D unclear. From germline, CDR1 is GTSNPN and CDR2 SVGIG (reference sequence). This CDR3 is built from 12 residues. Trimming took off 2 bases at V and 4 bases at J, with 8 bases between the two ends. The CDR3 DNA reads as TGTGCCTGGAGTAGTTCGGGCACTGAAGCTTTCTTT. Protein: CAWSSSGTEAFF.

In its sample, this clonotype was seen once. The chain links TRBV12-3 or TRBV12-4 to TRBJ2-1; no definite D call. The CDR3 consists of 12 residues. The V gene lost 5 bases and the J gene lost 6 bases, with 8 bases spanning the gap. The CDR3 bases are TGTGCCAGCAGTGGAATGAGCAATGAGCAGTTCTTC. The encoded protein is CASSGMSNEQFF.

This clonotype was seen a handful of times. This sequence may be a read error, since a much larger clone differs from it by one base. The V and J genes are TRBV3-1 and TRBJ2-1; weak D call: TRBD2 (6 bases). This CDR3 spans 17 amino acids. CDR1 is LGHDT and CDR2 is YNNKEL in the germline V gene (reference sequence). CDR3 DNA sequence: TGTGCCTGCAGCCAACCCCCGGGCGGACTATTAGCCCATGAGCAGTTCTTC. Its translation is CACSQPPGGLLAHEQFF.

In its sample, this clonotype was seen many times. V is TRBV5-1 and J is TRBJ1-5; 7 bases are shared with TRBD1. Germline CDR1 and CDR2: SGHRS and YFSETQ. CDR3 length: 15 residues. Unmatched junction bases numbered 8, after V lost 7 bases and J lost 1 base. In DNA form, the CDR3 reads TGCGCCAGCGAGATCAGGGACAGCAGCAATCAGCCCCAGCATTTT. Translated, it gives CASEIRDSSNQPQHF. Combining the CDR3 with reference TRBV5-1 and TRBJ1-5 gives the whole variable domain KAGVTQTPRYLIKTRGQQVTLSCSPISGHRSVSWYQQTPGQGLQFLFEYFSETQRNKGNFPGRFSGRQFSNSRSEMNVSTLELGDSALYLCASEIRDSSNQPQHFGDGTRLSIL.

The table lists this clonotype with many counts. This chain joins TRBV20-1 and TRBJ2-3; D gene uncertain. V dropped 3 bases and J dropped 2 bases, with 9 bases sitting between them. This CDR3 is built from 13 residues. Germline CDR1 and CDR2: DFQATT and SNEGSKA (reference sequence). The CDR3 reads CSARTQNTDTQYF. As DNA, the CDR3 is TGCAGTGCTAGGACTCAAAACACAGATACGCAGTATTTT.

This chain joins TRBV4-1 and TRBJ2-7; D gene unclear. CDR1 and CDR2 from the germline V gene are MGHRA and YSYEKL. The CDR3 is 15 residues long. V dropped 1 base and J dropped 0 bases, with 10 bases sitting between them. The CDR3, as DNA: TGCGCCAGCAGCCAAGTAATGAGCGCCTCCTACGAGCAGTACTTC. As protein: CASSQVMSASYEQYF.

This clonotype was counted ten times or more. The chain uses TRBV5-1 and TRBJ1-1; the D gene is possibly TRBD1 (5 bases). The CDR3 extends over 14 amino acids. Trimming removed 0 bases from V and 3 bases from J, with 9 bases in between. Germline loops: CDR1 SGHRS, CDR2 YFSETQ. The CDR3 region has the DNA TGCGCCAGCAGCTTGGGAGGGGTGGACACTGAAGCTTTCTTT. It yields the protein CASSLGGVDTEAFF.

The table lists this clonotype with many counts. The chain recombines TRBV5-1 with TRBJ1-1; tentatively, D is TRBD1 (6 bases). Per germline, CDR1 SGHRS and CDR2 YFSETQ. This CDR3 contains 14 residues. V lost 2 bases and J lost 4, with 12 bases in between. CDR3 loop: CASSFATGSTEAFF. CDR3 nucleotide sequence: TGCGCCAGCAGCTTCGCCACAGGGAGCACTGAAGCTTTCTTT. Full variable domain (missing parts from reference TRBV5-1 and TRBJ1-1): KAGVTQTPRYLIKTRGQQVTLSCSPISGHRSVSWYQQTPGQGLQFLFEYFSETQRNKGNFPGRFSGRQFSNSRSEMNVSTLELGDSALYLCASSFATGSTEAFFGQGTRLTVV.

The chain carries TRBV18 and TRBJ1-2; TRBD1 matches 7 bases. Trimming cost V 6 bases and J 8 bases; bases outside gene matches: 6. The CDR3 is 12 residues long. CDR1 and CDR2 from the germline V gene are KGHSH and LQKENI. CDR3 sequence: CASSTGVGGYTF. The CDR3 coding sequence is TGTGCCAGCTCTACAGGGGTTGGCGGCTACACCTTC.

In this sample, this clonotype is medium-sized (0.01 to 0.1%). The CDR3 coding sequence is TGCGCCAGCAGCTTGGACCGTAGGGGTAACACTGAAGCTTTCTTT. Its translation: CASSLDRRGNTEAFF. This rearrangement joins TRBV5-1 to TRBJ1-1; tentatively, D is TRBD1 (5 bases). The V gene's germline CDR1 is SGHRS and CDR2 YFSETQ. The CDR3 is made up of 15 amino acids. The V and J ends lost 0 bases and 2 bases respectively, with 11 bases between them.